These 16 T cell receptor beta chains originate from one sample sequenced in a study of cytomegalovirus exposure and HLA in healthy donors. This PCR relied on a set of 60 Vbeta primers and 13 Jbeta primers. Sequencing used immunoSEQ multiplex PCR; TCRdb keeps in-frame clones, though not all of them. The sample carries about 140,000 clones, approximately 70% recorded once. The sequenced material came from PBMCs. The source of these receptors is a woman aged 55-75 years in good health and CMV-seronegative.

This clone was seen just once. V gene TRBV19 combines with J gene TRBJ2-1; D may be TRBD2 (5 bases). The CDR3 totals 13 residues. V lost 5 bases to trimming and J lost 8 bases, with 13 bases between them. Germline CDR1 LNHDA, CDR2 SQIVND (reference sequence). The CDR3 loop is CASSGVSRDEQFF. The CDR3 DNA is TGTGCCAGTAGTGGCGTGTCGAGGGATGAGCAGTTCTTC.

This clone was seen a handful of times. The CDR3 protein is CASSPGVAGANVLTF. The DNA of the CDR3 is TGTGCCAGCTCACCGGGCGTGGCTGGGGCCAACGTCCTGACTTTC. This chain uses TRBV18 with TRBJ2-6, with D unresolved. Trimming shortened V by 3 bases and J by 2 bases, and 8 bases separated the two germline ends. The germline V gene has CDR1 KGHSH and CDR2 LQKENI. The CDR3 consists of 15 residues. Full variable domain (missing parts from reference TRBV18 and TRBJ2-6): NAGVMQNPRHLVRRRGQEARLRCSPMKGHSHVYWYRQLPEEGLKFMVYLQKENIIDESGMPKERFSAEFPKEGPSILRIQQVVRGDSAAYFCASSPGVAGANVLTFGAGSRLTVL.

The J gene is TRBJ2-6, the V gene TRBV4-3, with D unresolved. Trimming stripped 0 bases from V and 2 bases from J, with 8 bases between. The CDR3 runs to 16 residues. Germline values: CDR1 LGHNA, CDR2 YSLEER. CDR3 amino acids: CASSQDFGAGANVLTF. Written as DNA, the CDR3 is TGCGCCAGCAGCCAAGATTTCGGTGCTGGGGCCAACGTCCTGACTTTC.

CDR3 sequence (DNA): TGTGCCACAAAAGGGGGACTAAAATACAATGAGCAGTTCTTC. This sequence encodes CATKGGLKYNEQFF. The genes are TRBV19 and TRBJ2-1, with a tentative D call TRBD2 (7 bases). Trimming took off 10 bases at V and 4 bases at J, with 17 bases between the two ends. The CDR3 runs 14 residues. Germline V gene lookup returns CDR1 LNHDA and CDR2 SQIVND (reference sequence).

This clone was recorded a few times. The chain joins TRBV27 to TRBJ2-1, with 7 bases fitting TRBD1. There are 12 residues in the CDR3. Trimming at V came to 8 bases and at J to 3 bases, leaving 1 base not matched to a gene. The germline gives CDR1 MNHEY, CDR2 SMNVEV (reference sequence). CDR3 DNA: TGTGCCAGCGGGGACAGCTACAATGAGCAGTTCTTC. This encodes CASGDSYNEQFF.

This chain uses TRBV11-3 with TRBJ2-2; possibly TRBD2 for D (5 bases). CDR3 length: 14 amino acids. Germline-derived CDR1 and CDR2 are SGHNT and YENEEA. V dropped 3 bases and J dropped 7 bases, with 12 bases sitting between them. In DNA form, the CDR3 reads TGTGCCAGCAGCTTGGGGTGGGAGCGCGGGGAGCTGTTTTTT. Encoded protein: CASSLGWERGELFF.

V usage is TRBV4-1 and J usage is TRBJ1-1; 7 bases align to TRBD1. The CDR3 length is 13 residues. The V gene's germline CDR1 is MGHRA and CDR2 YSYEKL. With V trimmed by 5 bases and J by 5 bases, 5 bases remained unmatched. Here the CDR3 DNA reads TGCGCCAGCAGCTACCGACAGGGTACTGAAGCTTTCTTT. Its translation: CASSYRQGTEAFF.

The genes are TRBV5-4 and TRBJ2-5, with 10 bases matching TRBD2. With V trimmed by 1 base and J by 4 bases, 7 bases remained unmatched. This CDR3 contains 16 residues. Germline CDR1 and CDR2: SGHNT and YYREEE (reference sequence). CDR3 nucleotides: TGTGCCAGCAGCTTGCGAACCCTAGCGGGGGTAGAGACCCAGTACTTC. It translates to CASSLRTLAGVETQYF.

The chain joins TRBV4-2 to TRBJ2-2, with a possible D match to TRBD2 (7 bases). Looked up from germline, CDR1 is LGHNA and CDR2 is YNFKEQ. This CDR3 comprises 18 residues. V lost 0 bases, J lost 0 bases, and 14 bases lay in between. The CDR3 reads CASSQDMGGGANTGELFF. The CDR3, as DNA: TGTGCCAGCAGCCAAGATATGGGGGGGGGCGCGAACACCGGGGAGCTGTTTTTT.

This clone appeared a few times. This chain uses TRBV7-3 with TRBJ2-4, with TRBD2 matching over 8 bases. Germline CDR1 and CDR2: SGHTA and FQGTGA. V was clipped by 5 bases and J by 2 bases; unmatched bases: 5. The CDR3 is made up of 15 amino acids. The DNA of the CDR3 is TGTGCCAGCAGCGCCGGGGGGGGAACCAAAAACATTCAGTACTTC. This gives the protein CASSAGGGTKNIQYF.

V and J are TRBV2 and TRBJ1-1, with 7 bases matching TRBD1. Germline V lookup: CDR1 SNHLY, CDR2 FYNNEI. The CDR3 totals 13 residues. The V gene end was trimmed by 8 bases and the J gene end by 2 bases; junction bases not matched to a gene: 5. The CDR3 coding sequence is TGTGCCAGCCGGGACAGTCTTAACACTGAAGCTTTCTTT. Translated, it gives CASRDSLNTEAFF.

The gene calls are TRBV5-1 and TRBJ2-5; 8 bases agree with TRBD1. The assigned J gene may be wrong: the sequence end matches TRBJ2-7 better. The CDR3 spans 14 residues. Germline loops: CDR1 SGHRS, CDR2 YFSETQ. CDR3 DNA: TGCGCCAGCAGCCGGACAGGGATCTCCTACGAGCAGTACTTC. Amino acids: CASSRTGISYEQYF.

The chain couples TRBV5-1 to TRBJ2-1; the D is unclear. Trimming pared 0 bases from V and 4 bases from J, leaving 11 bases between. There are 15 residues in the CDR3. Germline lookup yields CDR1 SGHRS and CDR2 YFSETQ. CDR3 nucleotide sequence: TGCGCCAGCAGCTTGGACAGTCCCCTTTACAATGAGCAGTTCTTC. It is translated as CASSLDSPLYNEQFF.

This CDR3 is CASSAPRDPINEQYF. The DNA for the CDR3 is TGTGCCAGCAGTGCCCCCCGGGATCCGATTAACGAGCAGTACTTC. J is TRBJ2-7 and V is TRBV2, with D maybe TRBD2 (5 bases). The CDR3 consists of 15 residues. V lost 4 bases and J 5 bases, leaving 18 bases between the germline ends. Germline CDR1 and CDR2: SNHLY and FYNNEI.

The CDR3 region has the DNA TGTGCCAGCAGCGTAGACCTCGGGACAGGGAGTACTGAAGCTTTCTTT. Translation gives CASSVDLGTGSTEAFF. V gene TRBV9 combines with J gene TRBJ1-1, with TRBD1 identical over 9 bases. In germline, CDR1 is SGDLS, CDR2 YYNGEE. The junction had 8 bases not matched to a gene; V was cut back by 0 bases and J by 5 bases. This CDR3 spans 16 amino acids.

The V gene is TRBV7-2, the J gene TRBJ1-2, with D maybe TRBD1 (5 bases). The CDR3 spans 13 residues. Looked up from germline, CDR1 is SGHTA and CDR2 is FQGNSA. V lost 5 bases and J 4 bases, leaving 11 bases between the germline ends. This CDR3 is CASSAGYVYGYTF. CDR3 coding DNA: TGTGCCAGCAGCGCAGGGTACGTCTATGGCTACACCTTC.